A single sample gave rise to the 8 T cell receptor beta chains below, sequenced in a study of OX40 agonist ivuxolimab in advanced cancers. Data came from immunoSEQ multiplex PCR; TCRdb stores just in-frame clones and leaves some out. Of about 60,000 clones listed, 86% are singletons. The sample was CD4+ or CD8+ T cells sorted from blood, taken in a trial of the OX40 agonist ivuxolimab. Receptors were obtained from an adult with an advanced solid tumor such as melanoma, head and neck, liver or kidney cancer.

This chain uses TRBV11-2 with TRBJ2-5; tentative D call: TRBD1 (6 bases). The CDR3 extends over 14 amino acids. V was clipped by 4 bases and J by 5 bases, with 14 bases between them. CDR1 is SGHAT and CDR2 is FQNNGV in the germline V gene. The chain's CDR3 is CASSSQGSRETQYF. The CDR3 nucleotides read TGTGCCAGCAGCTCACAGGGTAGCCGCGAGACCCAGTACTTC.

The chain carries TRBV9 and TRBJ2-5; D perhaps matches TRBD2 (6 bases). The CDR3 is 14 residues long. Germline lookup yields CDR1 SGDLS and CDR2 YYNGEE. V lost 6 bases to trimming and J lost 9 bases, with 21 bases between them. CDR3 in DNA: TGTGCCAGCACCCCGGGGGACTCGGGAAGGGCCCAGTACTTC. Amino acids: CASTPGDSGRAQYF.

This chain uses TRBV7-8 with TRBJ2-3; 10 positions agree with TRBD2. V dropped 5 bases and J dropped 5; count of bases not matched to a gene: 19. CDR3 length: 19 residues. Germline loops: CDR1 SGHVS, CDR2 FQNEAQ. The CDR3: CASSETGSSGSGAVDTQYF. In DNA form, the CDR3 reads TGTGCCAGCAGCGAGACAGGGTCTAGCGGGAGTGGTGCAGTAGATACGCAGTATTTT. The complete variable domain, with remaining parts taken from reference TRBV7-8 and TRBJ2-3, reads GAGVSQSPRYKVAKRGQDVALRCDPISGHVSLFWYQQALGQGPEFLTYFQNEAQLDKSGLPSDRFFAERPEGSVSTLKIQRTQQEDSAVYLCASSETGSSGSGAVDTQYFGPGTRLTVL.

The V call is TRBV19, the J call TRBJ2-7; 7 bases are a match to TRBD1. The V gene end was trimmed by 3 bases and the J gene end by 1 base; junction bases not matched to a gene: 9. CDR1 is LNHDA, CDR2 SQIVND, per germline (reference sequence). There are 16 residues in the CDR3. CDR3 loop: CASSIRAAGGSYEQYF. The CDR3 nucleotides read TGTGCCAGTAGTATTAGGGCGGCAGGGGGATCCTACGAGCAGTACTTC.

V is TRBV11-3 and J is TRBJ2-5; 11 bases align to TRBD1. Germline assignment: CDR1 SGHNT and CDR2 YENEEA. Losses at the gene ends were 1 base for V and 4 bases for J; bases not matched to a gene: 5. The CDR3 totals 16 residues. The CDR3 DNA sequence: TGTGCCAGCAGCTTAGGGGGACAGGGGGTTGGAGAGACCCAGTACTTC. Translation: CASSLGGQGVGETQYF.

The chain has TRBV19 and TRBJ1-1, with TRBD1 identical over 7 bases. Germline V gene sequence: CDR1 LNHDA, CDR2 SQIVND (reference sequence). V dropped 5 bases and J dropped 0; count of bases not matched to a gene: 18. The length of the CDR3 is 19 residues. CDR3 residues: CASSGSNRDRESLNTEAFF. In nucleotides, the CDR3 is TGTGCCAGTAGTGGCTCGAACAGGGACAGAGAAAGTTTGAACACTGAAGCTTTCTTT.

J is TRBJ2-3 and V is TRBV30; the match to TRBD2 covers 8 bases. Germline-derived CDR1 and CDR2 are GTSNPN and SVGIG (reference sequence). The ends lost 4 bases at V and 0 bases at J; junction bases unmatched: 9. The CDR3 has 16 residues. CDR3 nucleotides: TGTGCCTGGACCTCAAGGGCTAGCGGGAGCACAGATACGCAGTATTTT. This gives the protein CAWTSRASGSTDTQYF.

J is TRBJ1-5 and V is TRBV6-5; possibly TRBD1 for D (6 bases). The CDR3 is 14 residues long. Between the trimmed V and J ends, which lost 7 bases and 1 base, there was a span of 11 bases. Germline assignment: CDR1 MNHEY and CDR2 SVGAGI. The CDR3 DNA sequence: TGTGCCAGCAAAACACAGGGAAGCAATCAGCCCCAGCATTTT. Residues: CASKTQGSNQPQHF.